The rows below give T cell receptor beta chains drawn from one sample of a study of blood T cell repertoires in COVID-19. Assay used: immunoSEQ multiplex PCR; TCRdb lists only in-frame clones, some missing. The data contain 200,000 to 300,000 clones, 86% of them singletons. Sequences were obtained from peripheral blood. Receptor source: a woman over 75 with COVID-19, enrolled during active disease. Both conserved end residues are trimmed from each CDR3.

v_gene,j_gene,CDR3aa
TRBV2,TRBJ2-2,ASSELVGAGELF
TRBV18,TRBJ2-2,ASSPPSTVTGELF
TRBV19,TRBJ1-5,ASCDRDYSNQPQH
TRBV6-5,TRBJ1-3,ASSYTRQGRNTIY
TRBV7-9,TRBJ1-6,ASTQTGDSPLH
TRBV7-3,TRBJ1-6,ASSLKGADSPLH
TRBV28,TRBJ1-1,ASRSQGNTEAF
TRBV6-6,TRBJ1-2,ASSYYSPGQGYGYT
TRBV6-4,TRBJ1-6,ASSDSGTGANSPLH
TRBV18,TRBJ1-4,ASSPGHSEKLF
TRBV7-9,TRBJ1-3,ASSRTGAGNTIY
TRBV15,TRBJ1-5,ATSRGGTGNNQPQH
TRBV19,TRBJ2-2,ASSLGLGEAGELF
TRBV10-3,TRBJ2-3,AMGGTDTQY
TRBV18,TRBJ1-2,ASSPPAGNYGYT